This TCR beta chain was sequenced during a study of CD4 and CD8 cells across lung adenocarcinoma regions. In the case of this clonotype: Germline and junction disagree at one end, which may indicate a read error.

From the PCR reads, TCRdb called clonotypes with MiXCR, one entry per CDR3 protein. The data contain roughly 13,000 distinct CDR3 sequences, around 45% of them singletons. Samples came from patients with localized non-small cell lung adenocarcinoma. This CDR3 region has 14 residues. Germline assignment: CDR1 SGHNT and CDR2 YENEEA. This receptor was obtained from a male donor with lung adenocarcinoma. The CD4 and CD8 labels of this study may be unreliable. The sequenced sample consisted of CD4+ T cells from the center of a lung tumor. The gene calls are TRBV11-3 and TRBJ2-2, with D perhaps matching TRBD1 or TRBD2 (5 bases each). The CDR3 reads CASSLATGTGALYF. The CDR3 DNA reads as TGTGCCAGCAGCTTGGCGACGGGCACCGGGGCGCTGTATTTT.